The subject of this entry is one T cell receptor (beta chain). The repertoire was sequenced with immunoSEQ multiplex PCR; TCRdb's copy has only in-frame clones and lacks some. The data contain a few hundred thousand clones, around 81% of them singletons. This CDR3 is built from 15 residues. Germline V gene lookup returns CDR1 MGHDK and CDR2 SYGVNS. Trimming shortened V by 4 bases and J by 3 bases, and 15 bases separated the two germline ends. Cohort placement rested on clinical history that participants reported themselves. The study counted Cohort 3 donors as recovered given two negative PCRs, clearance, or symptom resolution. This entry is derived from a study of blood T cell repertoires in COVID-19. Looking at the study overall: Sample material is recorded as cDNA or gDNA derived from T cells, B-cell-depleted T cells, or PBMCs.

What was sequenced was PBMCs or T cells enriched from blood (not recorded which). The chain uses TRBV25-1 and TRBJ1-2; a weak D match, TRBD1 (5 bases). The origin of this receptor is a man between 45 and 60 years old who had recovered from COVID-19. The CDR3 protein is CASSAPGHLYYGYTF. As DNA, the CDR3 is TGTGCCAGCAGTGCGCCAGGGCATCTCTACTATGGCTACACCTTC.